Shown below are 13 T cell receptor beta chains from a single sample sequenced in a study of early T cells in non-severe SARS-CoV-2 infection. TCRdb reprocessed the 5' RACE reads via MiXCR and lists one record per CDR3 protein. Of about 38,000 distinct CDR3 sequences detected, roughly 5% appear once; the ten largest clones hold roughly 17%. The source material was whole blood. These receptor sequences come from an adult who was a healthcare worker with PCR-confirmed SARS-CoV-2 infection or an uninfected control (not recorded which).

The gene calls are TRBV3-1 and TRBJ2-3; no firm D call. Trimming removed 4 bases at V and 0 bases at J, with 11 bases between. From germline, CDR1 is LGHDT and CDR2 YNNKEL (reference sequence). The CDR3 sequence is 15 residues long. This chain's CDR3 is CASSPGRFSTDTQYF. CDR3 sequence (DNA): TGTGCCAGCAGCCCCGGACGGTTTAGCACAGATACGCAGTATTTT.

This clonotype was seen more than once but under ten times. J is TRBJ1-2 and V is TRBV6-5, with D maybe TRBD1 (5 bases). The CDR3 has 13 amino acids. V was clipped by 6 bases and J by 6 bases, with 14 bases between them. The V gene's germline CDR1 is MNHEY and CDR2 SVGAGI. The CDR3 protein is CASRPGAGDGYTF. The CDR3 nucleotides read TGTGCCAGCAGACCCGGGGCCGGAGATGGCTACACCTTC.

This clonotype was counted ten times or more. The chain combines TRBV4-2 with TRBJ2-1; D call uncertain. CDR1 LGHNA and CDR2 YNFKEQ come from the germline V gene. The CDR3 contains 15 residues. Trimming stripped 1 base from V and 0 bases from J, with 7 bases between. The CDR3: CASSQAMASYNEQFF. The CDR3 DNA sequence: TGTGCCAGCAGCCAAGCGATGGCCTCCTACAATGAGCAGTTCTTC.

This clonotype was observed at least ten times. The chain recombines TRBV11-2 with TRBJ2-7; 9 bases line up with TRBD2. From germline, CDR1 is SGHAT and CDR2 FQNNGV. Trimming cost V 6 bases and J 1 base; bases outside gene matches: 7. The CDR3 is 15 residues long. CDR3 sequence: CASSRTSVTSYEQYF. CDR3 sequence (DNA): TGTGCCAGCAGTCGGACTAGCGTTACTTCCTACGAGCAGTACTTC.

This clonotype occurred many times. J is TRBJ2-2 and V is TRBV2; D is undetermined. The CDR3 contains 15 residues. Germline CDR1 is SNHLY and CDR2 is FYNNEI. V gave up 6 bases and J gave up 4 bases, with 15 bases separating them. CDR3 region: CASRQDKWGTGELFF. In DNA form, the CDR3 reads TGTGCCAGCAGGCAAGACAAATGGGGCACCGGGGAGCTGTTTTTT.

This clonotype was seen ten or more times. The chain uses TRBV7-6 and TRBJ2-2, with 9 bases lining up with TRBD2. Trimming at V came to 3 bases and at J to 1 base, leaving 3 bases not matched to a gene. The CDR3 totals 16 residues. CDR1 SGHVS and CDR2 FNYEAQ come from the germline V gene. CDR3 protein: CASSFGTSLNTGELFF. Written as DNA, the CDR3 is TGTGCCAGCAGCTTTGGGACTAGCCTGAACACCGGGGAGCTGTTTTTT.

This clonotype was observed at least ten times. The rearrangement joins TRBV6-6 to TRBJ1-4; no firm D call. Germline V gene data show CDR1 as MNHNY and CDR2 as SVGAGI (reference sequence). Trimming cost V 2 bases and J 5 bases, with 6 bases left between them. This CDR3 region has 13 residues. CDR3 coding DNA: TGTGCCAGCAGTTACGTTTCAAATGAAAAACTGTTTTTT. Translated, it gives CASSYVSNEKLFF.

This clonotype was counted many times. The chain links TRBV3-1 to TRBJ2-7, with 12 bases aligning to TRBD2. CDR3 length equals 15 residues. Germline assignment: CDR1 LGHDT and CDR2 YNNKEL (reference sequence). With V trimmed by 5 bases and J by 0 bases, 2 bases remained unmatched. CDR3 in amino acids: CASSASGGVSYEQYF. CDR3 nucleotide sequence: TGTGCCAGCAGCGCTAGCGGGGGGGTCTCCTACGAGCAGTACTTC.

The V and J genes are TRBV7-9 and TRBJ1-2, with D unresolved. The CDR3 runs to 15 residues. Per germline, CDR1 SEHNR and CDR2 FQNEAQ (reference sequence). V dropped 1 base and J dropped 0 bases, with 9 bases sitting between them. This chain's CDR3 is CASSLVLGSNYGYTF. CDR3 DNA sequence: TGTGCCAGCAGCTTAGTGTTGGGTTCTAACTATGGCTACACCTTC.

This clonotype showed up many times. The CDR3 DNA is TGCAGCGTCGACCCCAGGCGGGGGGAGGAAGCTTTCTTT. It is translated as CSVDPRRGEEAFF. V gene TRBV29-1 combines with J gene TRBJ1-1; D may be TRBD1 (5 bases). Trimming pared 6 bases from V and 8 bases from J, leaving 19 bases between. The CDR3 covers 13 residues. The germline V gene encodes CDR1 SQVTM and CDR2 ANQGSEA.

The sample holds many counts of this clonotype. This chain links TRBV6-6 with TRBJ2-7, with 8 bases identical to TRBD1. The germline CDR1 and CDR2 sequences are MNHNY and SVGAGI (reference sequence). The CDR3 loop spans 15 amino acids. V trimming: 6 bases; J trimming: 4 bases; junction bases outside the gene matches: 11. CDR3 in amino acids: CASRAREQGEYEQYF. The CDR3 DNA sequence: TGTGCCAGCAGAGCCCGTGAACAGGGGGAGTACGAGCAGTACTTC.

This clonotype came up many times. This CDR3 is CASSLLAVRDNDGYTF. The DNA for the CDR3 is TGTGCCAGCAGTCTTCTTGCGGTAAGAGACAACGATGGCTACACCTTC. This chain links TRBV4-2 with TRBJ1-2; D ambiguous. The CDR3 sequence is 16 residues long. CDR1 LGHNA and CDR2 YNFKEQ come from the germline V gene. V lost 6 bases and J lost 6, with 23 bases in between.

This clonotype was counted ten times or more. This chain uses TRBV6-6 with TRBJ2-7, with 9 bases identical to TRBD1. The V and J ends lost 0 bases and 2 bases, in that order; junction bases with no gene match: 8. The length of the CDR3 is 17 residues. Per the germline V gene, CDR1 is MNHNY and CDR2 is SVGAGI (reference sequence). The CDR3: CASSYSYTGTGTYEQYF. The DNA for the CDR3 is TGTGCCAGCAGTTACTCATACACCGGGACAGGGACCTACGAGCAGTACTTC.